The present T cell receptor beta chain was sequenced within a study of cytomegalovirus exposure and HLA in healthy donors. The PCR used 60 Vbeta and 13 Jbeta primers. The method was immunoSEQ multiplex PCR; TCRdb's version includes in-frame clones alone and lacks a portion of them. The sample lists about 150,000 clones; less than 85% were seen once. Trimming left V 3 bases short and J 0 bases short, with 7 bases between. Looked up from germline, CDR1 is SGDLS and CDR2 is YYNGEE. The CDR3 runs to 14 residues. Broader study findings: In most subjects, TCR beta sequences reportedly gave accurate predictions of HLA-A and HLA-B alleles.

Note on this clone: Its antigen is undetermined. The sample contains more than one DNA sequence encoding this CDR3.

This sequence joins TRBV9 and TRBJ2-1; TRBD2 might be the D (5 bases). The receptor's source is a woman in her sixties in good health and CMV-seropositive. The sequenced sample consisted of PBMCs. CDR3 bases: TGTGCCAGCAGCGCCCGGGACTCCTACAATGAGCAGTTCTTC. Encoded protein: CASSARDSYNEQFF. Combining the CDR3 with reference TRBV9 and TRBJ2-1 gives the whole variable domain DSGVTQTPKHLITATGQRVTLRCSPRSGDLSVYWYQQSLDQGLQFLIQYYNGEERAKGNILERFSAQQFPDLHSELNLSSLELGDSALYFCASSARDSYNEQFFGPGTRLTVL.